The next 13 T cell receptor beta chains were all read from a single sample in a study of human T cells and chemical hapten exposure. From the RACE reads, TCRdb called clonotypes with MiXCR, one entry per CDR3 protein. The sample holds under 300,000 distinct CDR3 sequences, more than 6.5% seen once. Documented time point: pre-sensitization, week 0. Treatment meaning: therapeutic diphenylcyclopropenone sensitization with weekly scalp DPC. Specimen: whole blood, collected in connection with sensitization to the hapten diphenylcyclopropenone (DPC). Receptor source: a woman in her forties with alopecia areata. Some clones in this sample may be carry-over from other donors' samples.

The DNA of the CDR3 is TGTGCCAGCACCCCAGGGGGGACTAACCCCCTCGAGCAGTACTTC. Amino acid sequence: CASTPGGTNPLEQYF. The gene calls are TRBV9 and TRBJ2-7, with D perhaps assigned TRBD1 or TRBD2 (7 bases each). In germline, CDR1 is SGDLS, CDR2 YYNGEE. CDR3 length: 15 residues. The V gene lost 6 bases and the J gene lost 6 bases, with 22 bases spanning the gap.

This rearrangement joins TRBV7-9 to TRBJ2-7; unclear D gene. The germline V and J ends were trimmed by 2 bases and 3 bases, with 8 bases remaining between them. The CDR3 runs to 13 residues. Per germline, CDR1 SEHNR and CDR2 FQNEAQ (reference sequence). The CDR3 protein is CASSLNAGYEQYF. The CDR3 DNA sequence: TGTGCCAGCAGCTTAAATGCAGGCTACGAGCAGTACTTC.

This chain connects TRBV2 to TRBJ2-3; D remains unclear. This CDR3 contains 11 residues. Per the germline V gene, CDR1 is SNHLY and CDR2 is FYNNEI. Trimming shortened V by 7 bases and J by 3 bases, and 5 bases separated the two germline ends. The CDR3 DNA sequence: TGTGCCAGCATCAGAACAGATACGCAGTATTTT. This translates into CASIRTDTQYF.

This clonotype was seen a few times. This chain uses TRBV12-3 or TRBV12-4 with TRBJ2-3, with D perhaps TRBD2 (5 bases). The CDR3 loop spans 16 amino acids. V shed 8 bases and J shed 6 bases, with 24 bases lying between them. In DNA, the CDR3 is TGTGCCAGCTTACTGAATGCCGGGGTGACCACCGATACGCAGTATTTT. Its protein is CASLLNAGVTTDTQYF.

This clonotype was detected a few times. V is TRBV12-3 or TRBV12-4 and J is TRBJ2-1; D is perhaps TRBD2 (5 bases). V shed 7 bases and J shed 0 bases, with 16 bases lying between them. CDR3 length: 16 amino acids. The CDR3 DNA reads TGTGCCAGCACCGGCGGGCGGTTAGTCTCCTACAATGAGCAGTTCTTC. Protein: CASTGGRLVSYNEQFF.

This clonotype was counted many times. The gene calls are TRBV20-1 and TRBJ2-7; 8 bases agree with TRBD2. Losses at the gene ends were 6 bases for V and 4 bases for J; bases not matched to a gene: 14. The germline V gene encodes CDR1 DFQATT and CDR2 SNEGSKA (reference sequence). This CDR3 is 15 amino acids long. The CDR3 protein is CSAFSPGLVAYEQYF. DNA of the CDR3: TGCAGTGCCTTCAGTCCGGGACTAGTGGCGTACGAGCAGTACTTC.

This clonotype was counted between two and nine times. The V gene is TRBV16, the J gene TRBJ2-7; D may be TRBD2 (5 bases). This CDR3 is 14 amino acids long. Trimming removed 0 bases at V and 2 bases at J, with 8 bases between. Germline V gives CDR1 KGHSY, CDR2 FQNENV. CDR3: CASSQSGNTYEQYF. The CDR3 DNA is TGTGCCAGCAGCCAATCCGGGAATACCTACGAGCAGTACTTC.

Turning to this clonotype: A single base separates this from a much larger clone, so it may be a read error. The chain combines TRBV29-1 with TRBJ2-3, with TRBD2 as a possible D gene (6 bases). Trimming shortened V by 5 bases and J by 4 bases, and 31 bases separated the two germline ends. Germline-derived CDR1 and CDR2 are SQVTM and ANQGSEA. The CDR3 runs 19 residues. The CDR3 bases are TGCAGCGTTTGGGCGCTACTCACCCGGGGAGCGGAGCGGGCAGATACGCAGTATTTT. This codes for CSVWALLTRGAERADTQYF.

There are many counts of this clonotype. The chain combines TRBV12-3 or TRBV12-4 with TRBJ1-4, with D possibly being TRBD1 (5 bases). The CDR3 contains 14 residues. Trimming left V 3 bases short and J 8 bases short, with 13 bases between. The chain's CDR3 is CASSFAQGGEKLFF. CDR3 DNA sequence: TGTGCCAGCAGTTTCGCCCAGGGTGGGGAAAAACTGTTTTTT.

This clonotype appeared a few times. This CDR3 is CASSFRTGIAGAYNEQFF. In DNA, the CDR3 is TGTGCCAGCAGTTTCAGGACAGGCATTGCGGGCGCCTACAATGAGCAGTTCTTC. The chain joins TRBV12-3 or TRBV12-4 to TRBJ2-1, with 7 positions matching TRBD1. There are 18 residues in the CDR3. Unmatched junction bases numbered 13, after V lost 3 bases and J lost 2 bases.

This clonotype was seen a handful of times. The chain links TRBV4-2 to TRBJ2-7; D uncertain. CDR3 size: 15 residues. CDR1 and CDR2 from the germline V gene are LGHNA and YNFKEQ. Trimming shortened V by 2 bases and J by 3 bases, and 14 bases separated the two germline ends. In nucleotides, the CDR3 is TGTGCCAGCAGCCAAAATGGCGGTAGTAGCTACGAGCAGTACTTC. Translation: CASSQNGGSSYEQYF.

The table lists this clonotype with many counts. J is TRBJ1-2 and V is TRBV7-2; TRBD1 agrees at 10 bases. This CDR3 comprises 15 residues. Germline CDR1 is SGHTA and CDR2 is FQGNSA. J lost 6 bases, V lost 3 bases, and 7 bases had no gene match. The CDR3 loop is CASSFMTGGIDGYTF. The CDR3 DNA sequence: TGTGCCAGCAGCTTCATGACAGGGGGCATCGATGGCTACACCTTC.

This clonotype turned up a few times. V usage is TRBV18 and J usage is TRBJ1-5, with 8 bases lining up with TRBD1. After removal of 6 bases from V and 6 bases from J, the junction contained 10 bases not matched to a gene. CDR1 is KGHSH, CDR2 LQKENI, per germline. The CDR3 loop spans 15 amino acids. The CDR3 bases are TGTGCCAGCTCCCCGGGCCCAGGGGGCAGTCAGCCCCAGCATTTT. It yields the protein CASSPGPGGSQPQHF.